Below, 7 T cell receptor beta chains from the same sample are listed, as sequenced in a study of blood T cell repertoires in COVID-19. Using immunoSEQ multiplex PCR, the repertoire was profiled, and TCRdb retains in-frame clones only, with some absent. The sample has hundreds of thousands of clones; around 84% are singletons. Sequenced: PBMCs or T cells enriched from blood (not recorded which). All receptors come from a middle-aged man who had recovered from COVID-19.

This clone was seen only a few times. The genes are TRBV21-1 and TRBJ2-1; the table's D call, TRBD2, was not checked against the DNA. TRBV21-1 is noted as a pseudogene. The CDR3 consists of 18 residues. CDR3 region: CASSKVGRAGDSYNEQFF. The DNA for the CDR3 is TGTGCCAGCAGCAAAGTTGGGAGAGCGGGGGACTCCTACAATGAGCAGTTCTTC.

This chain connects TRBV7-6 to TRBJ2-3; D is possibly TRBD1 (6 bases). V was pared by 1 base and J by 4 bases, with 12 bases between. Germline values: CDR1 SGHVS, CDR2 FNYEAQ. CDR3 length: 15 residues. Here the CDR3 reads CASSLVGRGADTQYF. DNA of the CDR3: TGTGCCAGCAGCTTAGTAGGCAGGGGTGCAGATACGCAGTATTTT.

The rearrangement uses TRBV6-5 and TRBJ1-2; no clear D. V was cut by 0 bases and J by 8 bases, with 10 bases left in between. CDR3 length: 13 residues. CDR1 MNHEY and CDR2 SVGAGI come from the germline V gene. The CDR3 spells CASSYSPWRGYTF. CDR3 coding DNA: TGTGCCAGCAGTTACTCGCCGTGGAGGGGCTACACCTTC.

This chain joins TRBV7-6 and TRBJ2-1; D is perhaps TRBD2 (6 bases). The CDR3 is made up of 16 amino acids. Germline loops: CDR1 SGHVS, CDR2 FNYEAQ. Trimming cost V 0 bases and J 7 bases, with 16 bases left between them. The CDR3 DNA follows: TGTGCCAGCAGCTTAGCGGGGATCCCGCGGGAAAATGAGCAGTTCTTC. Its translation is CASSLAGIPRENEQFF.

V is TRBV5-4 and J is TRBJ2-1; 10 bases are shared with TRBD2. The J segment lost 0 bases and the V segment lost 4 bases, leaving 7 bases of the junction unmatched. Germline assignment: CDR1 SGHNT and CDR2 YYREEE (reference sequence). There are 17 residues in the CDR3. The CDR3 DNA reads TGTGCCAGCAGCCCCTCTAGCGGGGGCAGCTCCTACAATGAGCAGTTCTTC. Its translation: CASSPSSGGSSYNEQFF.

The chain employs TRBV3-1 (or the pseudogene TRBV3-2) and TRBJ1-2; the D is unclear. Per germline, CDR1 LGHDT and CDR2 YNNKEL (reference sequence). The V end was cut by 0 bases, the J end by 8 bases, with 13 bases between. CDR3 length equals 14 residues. The CDR3: CASSQDRGTRGYTF. DNA for the CDR3: TGTGCCAGCAGCCAAGATCGGGGAACTCGGGGCTACACCTTC.

The rearrangement joins TRBV11-2 to TRBJ2-1; no clear D. This CDR3 is built from 13 residues. Per the germline V gene, CDR1 is SGHAT and CDR2 is FQNNGV. The germline V and J ends were trimmed by 5 bases and 4 bases, with 9 bases remaining between them. The CDR3, as DNA: TGTGCCAGCAGCCGCGCCCTGTACAATGAGCAGTTCTTC. It is translated as CASSRALYNEQFF.